Here is one T cell receptor (beta chain) with its context. Antigen unknown. PCR primers comprised 60 Vbeta and 13 Jbeta primers. Method: immunoSEQ multiplex PCR; TCRdb's copy keeps in-frame clones and lacks some. The table has about 200,000 clones, about nine tenths seen once. These data are taken from a study of cytomegalovirus exposure and HLA in healthy donors. About the study: An early data release held tens of millions of unique TCRs from HLA-typed donors. Findings and caveats of the study: The dataset shows that most TCR sequences were rare, while some public TCRs occurred in many donors.

There are 16 residues in the CDR3. The ends lost 2 bases at V and 10 bases at J; junction bases unmatched: 14. Germline V gene data show CDR1 as SGDLS and CDR2 as YYNGEE. The gene calls are TRBV9 and TRBJ2-1, with 8 bases matching TRBD2. Input material: PBMCs. This clonotype was obtained from a boy between 2 and 15 years old in good health and CMV-seronegative. In nucleotides, the CDR3 is TGTGCCAGCAGCGTTCGCCGGCGGGAGGCTCCCCACGAGCAGTTCTTC. It codes for CASSVRRREAPHEQFF. The full variable domain, rest sourced from reference TRBV9 and TRBJ2-1, is DSGVTQTPKHLITATGQRVTLRCSPRSGDLSVYWYQQSLDQGLQFLIQYYNGEERAKGNILERFSAQQFPDLHSELNLSSLELGDSALYFCASSVRRREAPHEQFFGPGTRLTVL.